Listed below are T cell receptor beta chains from one sample, sequenced in a study of regulatory T cells in long-lasting Graves disease. TCRdb called the multiplex PCR reads again in MiXCR, with one record for every CDR3 protein. Here the sample spans about 660,000 distinct CDR3 sequences, 25% to 35% being singletons. The sample in question was peripheral blood mononuclear cells (PBMCs), obtained when the disease was refractory, from a patient treated with antithyroid drugs. Every receptor here comes from a female donor with Graves disease. Both conserved end residues are part of each CDR3. A D gene is named only where the DNA matches it firmly. Expanded clones are given a class, and other clones once, few, many or no size at all.

v_gene	j_gene	d_gene	abundance	CDR3aa	CDR3nt
TRBV10-3	TRBJ2-7	NA	NA	CAISERVASSYEQYF	TGTGCCATCAGTGAGCGGGTCGCGAGCTCCTACGAGCAGTACTTC
TRBV6-5	TRBJ2-7	TRBD2	few	CASSYGVSGTRGKEQYF	TGTGCCAGCAGTTACGGCGTCTCCGGGACTAGGGGGAAGGAGCAGTACTTC
TRBV19	TRBJ1-1	TRBD1	few	CASRTGQGGGTEAFF	TGTGCCAGTAGGACCGGACAGGGGGGAGGCACTGAAGCTTTCTTT
TRBV20-1	TRBJ2-7	TRBD2	few	CSASNPFSGLSYEQYF	TGCAGTGCTAGTAACCCGTTTAGCGGGTTGTCCTACGAGCAGTACTTC
TRBV19	TRBJ1-5	TRBD1	few	CASSTGTENQPQHF	TGTGCCAGTAGTACCGGGACAGAAAATCAGCCCCAGCATTTT
TRBV30	TRBJ1-1	NA	NA	CAWSVGGGETEAFF	TGTGCCTGGAGTGTGGGGGGAGGAGAGACTGAAGCTTTCTTT
TRBV3-1	TRBJ2-7	TRBD1	few	CASSQGTGGSYEQYF	TGTGCCAGCAGCCAAGGGACAGGGGGCTCCTACGAGCAGTACTTC
TRBV3-1	TRBJ1-5	NA	many	CASSQAGQPQHF	TGTGCCAGCAGCCAAGCAGGCCAGCCCCAGCATTTT
TRBV11-2	TRBJ2-7	TRBD1	NA	CASSYPRQGVYEQYF	TGTGCCAGCAGCTACCCCCGACAGGGAGTCTACGAGCAGTACTTC
TRBV11-2	TRBJ2-7	NA	once	CASGPTGGPMYEQYF	TGTGCCAGCGGCCCGACAGGAGGCCCAATGTACGAGCAGTACTTC
TRBV10-3	TRBJ2-2	NA	NA	CAISESRGQSNTGELFF	TGTGCCATCAGTGAGTCGAGAGGACAGTCGAACACCGGGGAGCTGTTTTTT
TRBV12-3/TRBV12-4	TRBJ1-3	TRBD1	NA	CASSGTGVAGNTIYF	TGTGCCAGCAGTGGGACAGGGGTAGCTGGAAACACCATATATTTT
TRBV11-2	TRBJ2-7	NA	many	CASSLGGGGYEQYF	TGTGCCAGCAGCTTAGGTGGGGGCGGCTACGAGCAGTACTTC
TRBV20-1	TRBJ1-6	NA	few	CSATGGIQGYSPLHF	TGCAGTGCTACCGGCGGGATCCAGGGCTATTCACCCCTCCACTTT
TRBV3-1	TRBJ1-2	TRBD1	few	CASSWGQDPYGYTF	TGTGCCAGCAGCTGGGGACAGGACCCTTATGGCTACACCTTC
TRBV5-1	TRBJ2-7	NA	once	CASSLDPGNPYEQYF	TGCGCCAGCAGCCTTGACCCAGGGAACCCCTACGAGCAGTACTTC
TRBV12-3/TRBV12-4	TRBJ2-5	TRBD2	many	CASSLGSGRGETQYF	TGTGCCAGCAGTTTAGGTAGCGGGAGGGGGGAGACCCAGTACTTC
TRBV27	TRBJ1-2	NA	few	CASRDTPSGYTF	TGTGCCAGCAGGGACACCCCATCTGGCTACACCTTC
TRBV6-1	TRBJ1-4	NA	few	CASAEGPGKLFF	TGTGCCAGCGCGGAGGGGCCGGGGAAACTGTTTTTT
TRBV3-1	TRBJ1-4	NA	NA	CASSQAGSGTNEKLFF	TGTGCCAGCAGCCAAGCGGGGTCAGGGACTAATGAAAAACTGTTTTTT
TRBV20-1	TRBJ1-5	NA	few	CSARDRPNQPQHF	TGCAGTGCTAGGGACAGACCCAATCAGCCCCAGCATTTT
TRBV5-6	TRBJ1-5	NA	NA	CASSLKQGNQPQHF	TGTGCCAGCAGCTTGAAACAGGGCAATCAGCCCCAGCATTTT
TRBV7-6	TRBJ1-5	TRBD1	NA	CASSLGTGGRGNQPQHF	TGTGCCAGCAGCTTAGGGACAGGCGGGCGCGGCAATCAGCCCCAGCATTTT
TRBV19	TRBJ1-1	TRBD1	NA	CASARQGEGTEAFF	TGTGCCAGTGCCCGACAGGGGGAAGGAACTGAAGCTTTCTTT
TRBV29-1	TRBJ1-1	TRBD1	NA	CSSLTGGPEAFF	TGCAGCTCGCTCACAGGGGGCCCTGAAGCTTTCTTT
TRBV11-2	TRBJ1-3	TRBD1	NA	CASSQLGQSSGNTIYF	TGTGCCAGCAGCCAATTGGGACAGAGCTCTGGAAACACCATATATTTT
TRBV20-1	TRBJ1-2	TRBD1	NA	CSAPGQANYGYTF	TGCAGTGCTCCAGGACAGGCTAACTATGGCTACACCTTC